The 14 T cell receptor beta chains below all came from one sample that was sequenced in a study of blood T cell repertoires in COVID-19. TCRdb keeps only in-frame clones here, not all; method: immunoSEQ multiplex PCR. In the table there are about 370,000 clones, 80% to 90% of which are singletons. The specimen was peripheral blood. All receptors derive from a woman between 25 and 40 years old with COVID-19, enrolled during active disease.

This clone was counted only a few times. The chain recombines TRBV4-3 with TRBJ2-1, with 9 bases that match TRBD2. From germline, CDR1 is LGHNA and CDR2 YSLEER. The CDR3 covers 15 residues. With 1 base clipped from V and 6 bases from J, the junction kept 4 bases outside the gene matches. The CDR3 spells CASSQGSGRGNEQFF. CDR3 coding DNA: TGCGCCAGCAGCCAAGGTAGCGGGAGAGGCAATGAGCAGTTCTTC.

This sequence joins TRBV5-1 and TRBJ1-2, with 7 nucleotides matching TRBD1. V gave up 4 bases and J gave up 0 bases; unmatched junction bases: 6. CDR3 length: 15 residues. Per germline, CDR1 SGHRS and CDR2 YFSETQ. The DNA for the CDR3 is TGCGCCAGCAGCATCCGACAGGGCCCTAACTATGGCTACACCTTC. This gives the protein CASSIRQGPNYGYTF. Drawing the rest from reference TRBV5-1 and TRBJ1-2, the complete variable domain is KAGVTQTPRYLIKTRGQQVTLSCSPISGHRSVSWYQQTPGQGLQFLFEYFSETQRNKGNFPGRFSGRQFSNSRSEMNVSTLELGDSALYLCASSIRQGPNYGYTFGSGTRLTVV.

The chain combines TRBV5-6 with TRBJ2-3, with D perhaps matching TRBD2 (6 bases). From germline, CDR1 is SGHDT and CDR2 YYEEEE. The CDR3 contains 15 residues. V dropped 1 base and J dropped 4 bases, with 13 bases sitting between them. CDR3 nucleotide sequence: TGTGCCAGCAGCTTGAGGTTGGGGGAGGCAGATACGCAGTATTTT. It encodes CASSLRLGEADTQYF. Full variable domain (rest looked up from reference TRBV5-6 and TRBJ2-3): DAGVTQSPTHLIKTRGQQVTLRCSPKSGHDTVSWYQQALGQGPQFIFQYYEEEERQRGNFPDRFSGHQFPNYSSELNVNALLLGDSALYLCASSLRLGEADTQYFGPGTRLTVL.

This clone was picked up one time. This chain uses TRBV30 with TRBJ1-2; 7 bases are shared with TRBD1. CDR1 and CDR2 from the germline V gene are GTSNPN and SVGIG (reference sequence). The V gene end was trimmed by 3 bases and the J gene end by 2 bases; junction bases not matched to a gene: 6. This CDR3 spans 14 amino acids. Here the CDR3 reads CAWSPQTGNYGYTF. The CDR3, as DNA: TGTGCCTGGAGCCCCCAGACAGGGAACTATGGCTACACCTTC.

The CDR3 reads CASSLARTVSTQETQYF. The CDR3 DNA reads as TGTGCCAGCAGCTTAGCTCGGACAGTCTCTACTCAAGAGACCCAGTACTTC. V usage is TRBV11-1 and J usage is TRBJ2-5, with D possibly TRBD1 on 6 matching bases. Germline-derived CDR1 and CDR2 are SGHAT and FQDESV (reference sequence). With 0 bases removed from V and 2 bases from J, the gap between germline ends came to 16 bases. This CDR3 is 17 amino acids long. The full variable domain, in which reference TRBV11-1 and TRBJ2-5 provide the parts outside the CDR3, is EAEVAQSPRYKITEKSQAVAFWCDPISGHATLYWYRQILGQGPELLVQFQDESVVDDSQLPKDRFSAERLKGVDSTLKIQPAELGDSAMYLCASSLARTVSTQETQYFGPGTRLLVL.

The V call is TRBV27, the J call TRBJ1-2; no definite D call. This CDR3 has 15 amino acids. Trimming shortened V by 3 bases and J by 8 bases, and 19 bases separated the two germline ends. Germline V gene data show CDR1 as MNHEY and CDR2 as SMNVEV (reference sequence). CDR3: CASSFSPRSPGGYTF. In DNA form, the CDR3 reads TGTGCCAGCAGTTTCTCCCCCCGCAGTCCGGGGGGCTACACCTTC.

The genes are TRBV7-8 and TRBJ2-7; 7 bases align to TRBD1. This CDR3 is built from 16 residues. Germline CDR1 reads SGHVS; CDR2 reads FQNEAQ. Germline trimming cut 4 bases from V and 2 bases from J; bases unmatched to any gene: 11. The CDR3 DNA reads TGTGCCAGCAGCTCACCTCCAGGGCAGGGGGCCTACGAGCAGTACTTC. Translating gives CASSSPPGQGAYEQYF.

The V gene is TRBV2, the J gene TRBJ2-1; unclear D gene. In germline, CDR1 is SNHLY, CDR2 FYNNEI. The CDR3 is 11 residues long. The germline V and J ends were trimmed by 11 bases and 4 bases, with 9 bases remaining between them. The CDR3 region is CALAAYNEQFF. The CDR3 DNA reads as TGTGCCTTGGCGGCTTACAATGAGCAGTTCTTC.

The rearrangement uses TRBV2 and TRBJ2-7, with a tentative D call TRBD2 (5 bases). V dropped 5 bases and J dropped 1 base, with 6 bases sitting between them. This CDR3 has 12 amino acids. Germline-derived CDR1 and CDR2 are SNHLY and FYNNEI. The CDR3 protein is CASSRGSYEQYV. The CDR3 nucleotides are TGTGCCAGCAGTCGAGGGTCCTACGAGCAGTACGTC.

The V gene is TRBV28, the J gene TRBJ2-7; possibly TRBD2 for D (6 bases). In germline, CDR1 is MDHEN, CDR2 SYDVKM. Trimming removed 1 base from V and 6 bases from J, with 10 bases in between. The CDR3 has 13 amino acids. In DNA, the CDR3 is TGTGCCAGCAGTTTATTAAGGGGAGGCGAGCAGTACTTC. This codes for CASSLLRGGEQYF. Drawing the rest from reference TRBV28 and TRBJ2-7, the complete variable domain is DVKVTQSSRYLVKRTGEKVFLECVQDMDHENMFWYRQDPGLGLRLIYFSYDVKMKEKGDIPEGYSVSREKKERFSLILESASTNQTSMYLCASSLLRGGEQYFGPGTRLTVT.

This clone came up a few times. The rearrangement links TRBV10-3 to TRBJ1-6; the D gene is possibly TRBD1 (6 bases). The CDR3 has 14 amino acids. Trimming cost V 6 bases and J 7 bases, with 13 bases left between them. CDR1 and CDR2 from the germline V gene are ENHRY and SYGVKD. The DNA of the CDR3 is TGTGCCATCAGGCAGGGGCCCGGGAATTCACCCCTCCACTTT. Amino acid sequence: CAIRQGPGNSPLHF.

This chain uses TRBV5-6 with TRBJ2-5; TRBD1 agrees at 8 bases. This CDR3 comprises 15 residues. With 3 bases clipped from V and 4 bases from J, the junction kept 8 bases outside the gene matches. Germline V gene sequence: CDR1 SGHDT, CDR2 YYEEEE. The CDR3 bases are TGTGCCAGCAGCTGGTGGCAGGGGGCTAGAGAGACCCAGTACTTC. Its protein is CASSWWQGARETQYF.

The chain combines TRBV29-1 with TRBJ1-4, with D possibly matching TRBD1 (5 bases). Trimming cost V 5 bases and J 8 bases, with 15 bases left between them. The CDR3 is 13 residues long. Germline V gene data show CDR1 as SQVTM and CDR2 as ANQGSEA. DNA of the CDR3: TGCAGCGTTCATGACCCCAAGGGGGAAAAACTGTTTTTT. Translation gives CSVHDPKGEKLFF.

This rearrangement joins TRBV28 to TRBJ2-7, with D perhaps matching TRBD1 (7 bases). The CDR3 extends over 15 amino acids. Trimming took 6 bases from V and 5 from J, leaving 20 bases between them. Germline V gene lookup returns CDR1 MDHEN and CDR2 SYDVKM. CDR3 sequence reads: CASSVDREARNEQYF. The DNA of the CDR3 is TGTGCCAGCAGCGTCGACAGGGAGGCACGTAACGAGCAGTACTTC.